A selection of T cell receptor beta chains follows, all from one sample in a study of blood T cell repertoires in COVID-19. Assay: immunoSEQ multiplex PCR; the TCRdb copy retains only in-frame clones and omits some. The sample lists roughly 440,000 clones; roughly 88% were seen once. What was sequenced was peripheral blood. The receptors originated from a woman in her forties or fifties with COVID-19, enrolled during active disease. Both conserved end residues are part of each CDR3. The D gene is left open where the match is weak. Not every row has a clone size; where given, it reads once, few, many or a size class.

TRBV5-1	TRBJ1-1	-	-	CASSSATANTEAFF	TGCGCCAGCAGCTCCGCGACAGCGAACACTGAAGCTTTCTTT
TRBV7-9	TRBJ1-2	TRBD1	few	CASSQIAQGAEGYTF	TGTGCCAGCAGCCAGATTGCTCAGGGGGCGGAAGGCTACACCTTC
TRBV4-1	TRBJ2-7	TRBD2	few	CASSQGRTSGNEQYF	TGCGCCAGCAGCCAAGGACGGACTAGCGGGAACGAGCAGTACTTC
TRBV10-3	TRBJ2-7	TRBD1	once	CAISPDRVRDEQYF	TGTGCCATCAGCCCCGACAGGGTGCGGGACGAGCAGTACTTC
TRBV6-5	TRBJ2-7	TRBD1	once	CASRRQGSYEQYF	TGTGCCAGCAGGCGACAGGGGAGCTACGAGCAGTACTTC
TRBV5-1	TRBJ1-1	-	-	CASSFQGLNTEAFF	TGCGCCAGCAGCTTCCAGGGGCTGAACACTGAAGCTTTCTTT
TRBV7-8	TRBJ1-2	TRBD1	-	CASSLMAGQGYGYTF	TGTGCCAGCAGCTTAATGGCGGGACAGGGATATGGCTACACCTTC
TRBV3-1/TRBV3-2	TRBJ2-7	-	-	CASSATGFYEQYF	TGTGCCAGCAGCGCGACAGGATTTTACGAGCAGTACTTC
TRBV4-1	TRBJ1-2	-	-	CASSQAGGLYPNYGYTF	TGCGCCAGCAGCCAAGCGGGGGGGTTATACCCTAACTATGGCTACACCTTC
TRBV20-1	TRBJ1-2	TRBD1	-	CSASGQGINYGYTF	TGCAGTGCTAGTGGACAGGGTATAAACTATGGCTACACCTTC
TRBV6-1	TRBJ2-2	-	-	CASSEQQASAGELFF	TGTGCCAGCAGTGAACAACAGGCCTCCGCCGGGGAGCTGTTTTTT
TRBV4-2	TRBJ2-7	-	-	CASSPGRAALMEQYF	TGTGCCAGCAGCCCTGGACGAGCGGCTCTCATGGAGCAGTACTTC
TRBV5-1	TRBJ2-2	-	-	CASSLTDRNNGELFF	TGCGCCAGCAGCTTAACGGACAGAAATAACGGGGAGCTGTTTTTT